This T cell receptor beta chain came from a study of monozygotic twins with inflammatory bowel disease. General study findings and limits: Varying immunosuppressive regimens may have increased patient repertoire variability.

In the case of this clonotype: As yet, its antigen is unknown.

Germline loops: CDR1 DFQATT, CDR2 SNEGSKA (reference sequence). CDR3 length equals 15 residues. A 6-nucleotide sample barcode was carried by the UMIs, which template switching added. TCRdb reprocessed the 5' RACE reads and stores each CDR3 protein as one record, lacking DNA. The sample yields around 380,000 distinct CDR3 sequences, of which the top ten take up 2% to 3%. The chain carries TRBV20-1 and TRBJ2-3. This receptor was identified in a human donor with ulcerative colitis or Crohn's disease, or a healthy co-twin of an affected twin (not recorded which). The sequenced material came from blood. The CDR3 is CSARELTTSTDTQYF.